Presented here are 12 T cell receptor beta chains from one specimen sequenced in a study of OX40 agonist ivuxolimab in advanced cancers. Data came from immunoSEQ multiplex PCR; TCRdb stores just in-frame clones and leaves some out. Here the sample spans 20,000 to 25,000 clones, more than 80% being singletons. The specimen comprised CD4+ or CD8+ T cells sorted from blood, sampled in a trial of the OX40 agonist ivuxolimab. Receptors originate from an adult with an advanced solid tumor such as melanoma, head and neck, liver or kidney cancer.

V usage is TRBV4-3 and J usage is TRBJ2-5; no clear D gene. The CDR3 spans 15 residues. CDR1 and CDR2 from the germline V gene are LGHNA and YSLEER. Trimming removed 4 bases from V and 1 base from J, with 13 bases in between. The CDR3, as DNA: TGCGCCAGCAGCCCCGCCCTCGCGACCCAAGAGACCCAGTACTTC. This codes for CASSPALATQETQYF.

The rearrangement uses TRBV27 and TRBJ1-1, with D possibly matching TRBD1 (5 bases). In germline, CDR1 is MNHEY, CDR2 SMNVEV (reference sequence). The CDR3 runs to 15 residues. The ends were cut back, 8 bases at V and 6 bases at J, with 22 bases in the middle. The CDR3 DNA sequence: TGTGCCAGCCAAAGTGGCCGTATCTGGGGGGCTGAAGCTTTCTTT. It encodes CASQSGRIWGAEAFF.

The chain links TRBV25-1 to TRBJ2-2, with D possibly matching TRBD1 (6 bases). CDR3 length equals 15 residues. Germline V gene sequence: CDR1 MGHDK, CDR2 SYGVNS. Trimming pared 5 bases from V and 2 bases from J, leaving 12 bases between. In DNA form, the CDR3 reads TGTGCCAGCAGTCCGACAGGCCCCAACACCGGGGAGCTGTTTTTT. This codes for CASSPTGPNTGELFF.

This chain uses TRBV7-2 with TRBJ2-1; no reliable D call. The CDR3 totals 13 residues. CDR1 and CDR2 from the germline V gene are SGHTA and FQGNSA. V was pared by 1 base and J by 6 bases, with 7 bases between. The CDR3 DNA reads TGTGCCAGCAGCTTAGAAATCGGCAATGAGCAGTTCTTC. Amino acid sequence: CASSLEIGNEQFF.

This chain links TRBV10-3 with TRBJ2-2; D possibly corresponds to TRBD1 (5 bases). Trimming removed 2 bases from V and 2 bases from J, with 9 bases in between. The CDR3 loop spans 15 amino acids. The germline CDR1 and CDR2 sequences are ENHRY and SYGVKD. The CDR3 nucleotides read TGTGCCATCAGTGAGGGGCAGGGTAACACCGGGGAGCTGTTTTTT. Protein sequence: CAISEGQGNTGELFF.

This clone was seen a single time. The chain links TRBV7-8 to TRBJ2-3; 9 bases map to TRBD2. Per germline, CDR1 SGHVS and CDR2 FQNEAQ. The V gene end was trimmed by 5 bases and the J gene end by 5 bases; junction bases not matched to a gene: 8. The CDR3 is 15 residues long. The CDR3 DNA sequence: TGTGCCAGCAGCGACCCGACTAGCGGCCGAGATACGCAGTATTTT. It encodes CASSDPTSGRDTQYF.

The CDR3 protein is CASSFASGMAGELFF. The CDR3 nucleotides read TGCGCCAGCAGCTTCGCTAGCGGGATGGCCGGGGAGCTGTTTTTT. V is TRBV5-1 and J is TRBJ2-2, with TRBD2 matching over 9 bases. This CDR3 contains 15 residues. V lost 2 bases to trimming and J lost 6 bases; unmatched junction nucleotides: 5. Germline loops: CDR1 SGHRS, CDR2 YFSETQ.

This chain connects TRBV15 to TRBJ2-2; tentatively, D is TRBD1 or TRBD2 (6 bases each). Looked up from germline, CDR1 is LNHNV and CDR2 is YYDKDF (reference sequence). V was pared by 5 bases and J by 5 bases, with 9 bases between. This CDR3 region has 13 residues. CDR3 DNA: TGTGCCACCAGCCAGGGGAGGACCGGGGAGCTGTTTTTT. This encodes CATSQGRTGELFF.

This clone is labeled as medium-sized. The CDR3 reads CASSDNPSWYEQFF. CDR3 in DNA: TGTGCCAGCAGTGACAATCCTAGTTGGTATGAGCAGTTCTTC. The chain recombines TRBV2 with TRBJ2-1; the D is unclear. CDR3 length: 14 amino acids. Germline CDR1 is SNHLY and CDR2 is FYNNEI. Trimming stripped 3 bases from V and 8 bases from J, with 14 bases between.

This clone appeared a few times. This chain joins TRBV6-5 and TRBJ1-1, with a weak D call TRBD1 (5 bases). Germline CDR1 MNHEY, CDR2 SVGAGI. CDR3 length: 14 residues. The ends were cut back, 2 bases at V and 2 bases at J, with 9 bases in the middle. The DNA of the CDR3 is TGTGCCAGCAGTTACGCAGACAGCAACACTGAAGCTTTCTTT. It encodes CASSYADSNTEAFF.

CDR3 protein: CASSIRGSHQPQHF. The CDR3 DNA follows: TGTGCCAGCAGCATTAGGGGTTCCCATCAGCCCCAGCATTTT. The chain couples TRBV7-7 to TRBJ1-5, with a possible D match to TRBD1 (5 bases). This CDR3 contains 14 residues. With 5 bases removed from V and 5 bases from J, the gap between germline ends came to 13 bases. Germline V CDR1 and CDR2: SSHAT, FNYEAQ (reference sequence). Together with reference TRBV7-7 and TRBJ1-5, the CDR3 gives the full variable domain: GAGVSQSPRYKVTKRGQDVTLRCDPISSHATLYWYQQALGQGPEFLTYFNYEAQPDKSGLPSDRFSAERPEGSISTLTIQRTEQRDSAMYRCASSIRGSHQPQHFGDGTRLSIL.

The genes are TRBV10-3 and TRBJ1-2; 7 bases fit TRBD1. Germline trimming cut 6 bases from V and 3 bases from J; bases unmatched to any gene: 10. The CDR3 totals 15 residues. CDR1 and CDR2 from the germline V gene are ENHRY and SYGVKD. CDR3 DNA: TGTGCCATCAGATATTCCGGAGGACAGGACTATGGCTACACCTTC. Translation gives CAIRYSGGQDYGYTF.